Listed below are T cell receptor beta chains from one sample, sequenced in a study of long-term antiretroviral therapy in people with HIV. TCRdb keeps only in-frame clones here, not all; method: immunoSEQ multiplex PCR. The sample includes 42,000 or so clones, about 90% of them seen just once. This specimen consisted of unsorted PBMCs, obtained 1.2 years after starting antiretroviral therapy. Receptors were obtained from a woman aged 45-65 years with HIV. The conserved cysteine and the conserved F or W are not part of the CDR3 here. Fields, in order: V gene, J gene, CDR3 protein.

TRBV7-3	TRBJ2-7	ASSSPTGPTYEQY
TRBV11-3	TRBJ1-1	ASSKAGMNTEAF
TRBV19	TRBJ1-2	ASSIQGYGYT
TRBV7-3	TRBJ1-3	ASSPGGAAGNTIY
TRBV7-7	TRBJ2-2	ASSLGGLGAGELF
TRBV4-3	TRBJ1-2	ASSPDRAFLITYGYT
TRBV5-1	TRBJ1-6	ASSPGQGNSPLH
TRBV7-9	TRBJ2-7	ASSAASSGQGYSYEQY
TRBV5-1	TRBJ2-3	ASSLVLGGSFSDTQY
TRBV4-1	TRBJ1-1	ASSQVRGQGTEAF
TRBV11-2	TRBJ2-1	ASSLGTSAVNEQF
TRBV9	TRBJ1-2	ASSPQGRTGGKDGYT
TRBV5-1	TRBJ1-2	ASSRVEGSLGYT
TRBV5-1	TRBJ2-5	ASSLVPDQETQY
TRBV6-6	TRBJ1-5	ASRQTVQPQH
TRBV6-6	TRBJ1-2	ASSYRRGNGYT
TRBV6-1	TRBJ1-3	ASGSGNTIY
TRBV25-1	TRBJ1-6	ASRRTGDNSPLH
TRBV7-3	TRBJ2-2	ASSLGLNTGELF
TRBV7-2	TRBJ1-2	ASSLESGYSNYGYT
TRBV29-1	TRBJ1-2	SVEVLQRGRDYGYT
TRBV30	TRBJ2-5	AWSLGGQETQY
TRBV5-4	TRBJ2-7	ASSFGGQGNEQY
TRBV5-1	TRBJ1-3	ASSLGIAGNTIY
TRBV4-3	TRBJ2-7	ASSQGNEAYEQY
TRBV5-4	TRBJ1-2	ASRPTGGLYGYT
TRBV2	TRBJ1-2	ASSVGQGRRGYT
TRBV7-2	TRBJ2-7	ASSPPGQKSYEQY
TRBV7-3	TRBJ1-3	ASSSSGGGGNTIY
TRBV10-2	TRBJ2-2	ASSETGLVTGELF
TRBV7-9	TRBJ1-1	ASSLGGLSTEAF
TRBV2	TRBJ1-3	ASRTGSSGNTIY
TRBV7-8	TRBJ1-2	ASSLDPISYGYT
TRBV27	TRBJ2-1	ASRDRNNEQF
TRBV2	TRBJ2-7	ASSLTEKSEQY
TRBV19	TRBJ1-5	ASSIVQGGRQPQH
TRBV18	TRBJ1-6	ASSPERGNSPLH
TRBV27	TRBJ1-5	ASSGGSNQPQH
TRBV25-1	TRBJ2-2	ASSEPTGINTGELF
TRBV6-6	TRBJ1-5	ASQGYSNQPQH
TRBV29-1	TRBJ1-1	SVQQGANTEAF
TRBV11-2	TRBJ1-2	ASRSLGATWGYT
TRBV19	TRBJ1-2	ASSVNGLLSRDRDYGYT
TRBV27	TRBJ2-7	ASSLSGGEEQY
TRBV6-5	TRBJ1-5	ASNGGDQPQH
TRBV7-3	TRBJ2-1	ASSLGGGTYNEQF
TRBV2	TRBJ2-5	ASSGSRGTQY
TRBV7-2	TRBJ2-1	ASSAPGHFSYNEQF
TRBV30	TRBJ2-2	AWSIPWDTLNTGELF
TRBV9	TRBJ1-1	ASSPEGTNTEAF
TRBV9	TRBJ2-7	ASGDDYEQY
TRBV19	TRBJ2-3	ASSTSGSTDTQY
TRBV5-1	TRBJ1-3	ASSLAGGNSGNTIY
TRBV27	TRBJ1-1	ASSLSYRDPEAF
TRBV7-9	TRBJ1-1	ASSLNRQGDTEAF
TRBV10-3	TRBJ2-1	AISPFFGGAGNEQF
TRBV18	TRBJ1-1	ASSPGQGAIGAF
TRBV11-3	TRBJ2-1	ASSSGVYNEQF
TRBV27	TRBJ1-5	ASSFQGHQPQH